These 26 T cell receptor beta chains came from one sample sequenced in a study of T cell responses to AZD1222 COVID-19 vaccine. Assay: immunoSEQ multiplex PCR; the TCRdb copy retains only in-frame clones and omits some. This table has some 130,000 clones, about 89% appearing once. The sample was peripheral blood, taken on day 0 of AZD1222 vaccination. The origin of the receptors is an adult in good health.

The chain combines TRBV18 with TRBJ1-2; D not resolved. Germline CDR1 KGHSH, CDR2 LQKENI. The CDR3 contains 13 residues. V was clipped by 2 bases and J by 5 bases, with 9 bases between them. The CDR3 sequence: CASSPLQTYGYTF. The DNA of the CDR3 is TGTGCCAGCTCACCATTACAGACGTATGGCTACACCTTC.

This clone has a handful of counts. The chain is built from TRBV6-1 and TRBJ1-2; 8 bases are shared with TRBD1. CDR1 MNHNS and CDR2 SASEGT come from the germline V gene. This CDR3 is built from 13 residues. Trimming at V came to 2 bases and at J to 8 bases, leaving 4 bases not matched to a gene. The CDR3 DNA is TGTGCCAGCAGTGAACCGGGACAGGCCGGCTACACCTTC. Translated: CASSEPGQAGYTF.

The genes are TRBV5-6 and TRBJ1-2; D gene uncertain. Trimming took 7 bases from V and 4 from J, leaving 14 bases between them. Per the germline V gene, CDR1 is SGHDT and CDR2 is YYEEEE. The CDR3 runs to 13 residues. CDR3 DNA sequence: TGTGCCAGCTTCGGCAGACCTTCCTATGGCTACACCTTC. It encodes CASFGRPSYGYTF.

In this sample, this clone turned up once. CDR3 nucleotides: TGTGCCACCAGCAGAGAGGAGGGGTTTGACAATCAGCCCCAGCATTTT. This gives the protein CATSREEGFDNQPQHF. V and J are TRBV15 and TRBJ1-5; D might be TRBD1 (5 bases). Per the germline V gene, CDR1 is LNHNV and CDR2 is YYDKDF (reference sequence). The V end lost 0 bases, the J end lost 3 bases, and 12 bases lay between the germline ends. The CDR3 totals 16 residues.

V gene TRBV5-1 combines with J gene TRBJ1-1; no clear D gene. Trimming pared 7 bases from V and 0 bases from J, leaving 13 bases between. CDR1 and CDR2 from the germline V gene are SGHRS and YFSETQ. This CDR3 region has 14 residues. CDR3 amino acids: CASGPDPVNTEAFF. CDR3 nucleotides: TGCGCCAGCGGGCCAGACCCTGTGAACACTGAAGCTTTCTTT.

In this sample, this clone turned up a few times. The chain couples TRBV29-1 to TRBJ2-2, with D perhaps TRBD2 (5 bases). With 3 bases removed from V and 3 bases from J, the gap between germline ends came to 5 bases. Germline CDR1 is SQVTM and CDR2 is ANQGSEA. This CDR3 is built from 12 residues. The CDR3 DNA sequence: TGCAGCGTTGAGAGGGACACCGGGGAGCTGTTTTTT. Its translation: CSVERDTGELFF.

In DNA, the CDR3 is TGTGCCAGCAGCTCTACGGGGACAGGCCTCGGCTACACCTTC. Protein sequence: CASSSTGTGLGYTF. The rearrangement links TRBV11-2 to TRBJ1-2; 8 positions agree with TRBD1. The V gene end was trimmed by 4 bases and the J gene end by 8 bases; junction bases not matched to a gene: 9. CDR1 and CDR2 from the germline V gene are SGHAT and FQNNGV. The CDR3 is 14 residues long. The variable domain in full, with the rest retrieved from reference TRBV11-2 and TRBJ1-2, is EAGVAQSPRYKIIEKRQSVAFWCNPISGHATLYWYQQILGQGPKLLIQFQNNGVVDDSQLPKDRFSAERLKGVDSTLKIQPAKLEDSAVYLCASSSTGTGLGYTFGSGTRLTVV.

This clone has only one observation. This chain connects TRBV7-9 to TRBJ2-7; a possible D gene is TRBD1 (5 bases). This CDR3 has 12 amino acids. Deletions cut 5 bases from V and 3 bases from J, with 8 bases between. The V gene's germline CDR1 is SEHNR and CDR2 FQNEAQ (reference sequence). CDR3 coding DNA: TGTGCCAGCAGCCCGGACAACTACGAGCAGTACTTC. Its translation is CASSPDNYEQYF.

The chain links TRBV18 to TRBJ1-5; D call uncertain. The CDR3 sequence is 14 residues long. V was trimmed by 2 bases and J by 6 bases, leaving 11 bases between them. The V gene's germline CDR1 is KGHSH and CDR2 LQKENI. The CDR3 DNA reads TGTGCCAGCTCACCAGGGATAGTGGGTCAGCCCCAGCATTTT. Its translation: CASSPGIVGQPQHF.

The rearrangement joins TRBV2 to TRBJ2-7; D is uncertain. Germline V lookup: CDR1 SNHLY, CDR2 FYNNEI. CDR3 length equals 12 residues. The V end lost 8 bases, the J end lost 0 bases, and 8 bases lay between the germline ends. The CDR3 protein is CASGYSSYEQYF. In DNA, the CDR3 is TGTGCCAGCGGGTATAGCTCCTACGAGCAGTACTTC.

The chain carries TRBV19 and TRBJ2-2; a possible D gene is TRBD2 (7 bases). V lost 6 bases and J 5 bases, leaving 13 bases between the germline ends. The germline V gene encodes CDR1 LNHDA and CDR2 SQIVND (reference sequence). The CDR3 totals 14 residues. This CDR3 reads CASSRGAGTGELFF. In nucleotides, the CDR3 is TGTGCCAGTAGCCGGGGGGCAGGGACCGGGGAGCTGTTTTTT. Complete variable domain (other parts from reference TRBV19 and TRBJ2-2): DGGITQSPKYLFRKEGQNVTLSCEQNLNHDAMYWYRQDPGQGLRLIYYSQIVNDFQKGDIAEGYSVSREKKESFPLTVTSAQKNPTAFYLCASSRGAGTGELFFGEGSRLTVL.

The CDR3 DNA is TGTGCCAGCAGTGGATGGGGACAGGCTAAAACGGGGACCGGGGAGCTGTTTTTT. Translating it yields CASSGWGQAKTGTGELFF. This rearrangement joins TRBV6-2 or TRBV6-3 to TRBJ2-2; 8 nucleotides agree with TRBD1. Germline V gives CDR1 MNHEY, CDR2 SVGEGT. The V segment lost 5 bases and the J segment 5 bases; nucleotides outside the gene matches: 16. There are 18 residues in the CDR3.

The gene calls are TRBV19 and TRBJ1-1, with 9 nucleotides matching TRBD1. The V gene end was trimmed by 2 bases and the J gene end by 8 bases; junction bases not matched to a gene: 6. The CDR3 loop spans 14 amino acids. Germline V gene lookup returns CDR1 LNHDA and CDR2 SQIVND (reference sequence). In DNA form, the CDR3 reads TGTGCCAGTAGTATACCCGGGACAGGGCTAGAAGCTTTCTTT. Protein sequence: CASSIPGTGLEAFF.

The chain links TRBV2 to TRBJ1-3, with D hard to call. Germline CDR1 and CDR2: SNHLY and FYNNEI. CDR3 length equals 15 residues. With 6 bases removed from V and 0 bases from J, the gap between germline ends came to 12 bases. The CDR3 reads CASSSDAFSGNTIYF. DNA of the CDR3: TGTGCCAGCAGCTCGGACGCCTTCTCTGGAAACACCATATATTTT.

The CDR3 loop reads CASSYGSGNTIYF. In DNA, the CDR3 is TGTGCCAGCAGTTACGGATCAGGAAACACCATATATTTT. The rearrangement joins TRBV6-6 to TRBJ1-3; D unclear. This CDR3 is 13 amino acids long. Germline V CDR1 and CDR2: MNHNY, SVGAGI (reference sequence). V was shortened by 2 bases and J by 4 bases, with 6 bases between the two germline ends.

This clone occurred once. The chain employs TRBV5-1 and TRBJ1-1; no clear D. CDR3 length: 13 amino acids. Germline lookup yields CDR1 SGHRS and CDR2 YFSETQ. Trimming removed 4 bases from V and 2 bases from J, with 9 bases in between. DNA of the CDR3: TGCGCCAGCAGCGCCCCGGTCAACACTGAAGCTTTCTTT. This encodes CASSAPVNTEAFF.

The V call is TRBV27, the J call TRBJ1-1; D gene ambiguous. The CDR3 spans 14 residues. V lost 11 bases to trimming and J lost 0 bases, with 16 bases between them. Germline V gene lookup returns CDR1 MNHEY and CDR2 SMNVEV (reference sequence). As DNA, the CDR3 is TGTGCCGCCCAAGGAGGGCCCATGAACACTGAAGCTTTCTTT. Its protein product is CAAQGGPMNTEAFF.

The rearrangement joins TRBV4-2 to TRBJ2-7, with 10 bases aligning to TRBD2. Germline loops: CDR1 LGHNA, CDR2 YNFKEQ. The CDR3 extends over 18 amino acids. V gave up 4 bases and J gave up 2 bases; unmatched junction bases: 14. CDR3 nucleotides: TGTGCCAGCAGCCGACGACTAGCGGGTCAAGGGGAAGCCTACGAGCAGTACTTC. This sequence encodes CASSRRLAGQGEAYEQYF.

The chain links TRBV19 to TRBJ1-5; TRBD1 agrees at 9 bases. In germline, CDR1 is LNHDA, CDR2 SQIVND (reference sequence). CDR3 length: 13 amino acids. J was trimmed by 7 bases and V by 4 bases; bases with no gene match: 2. CDR3 in DNA: TGTGCCAGTAGTACGGGACAGGGCCAGCCCCAGCATTTT. Translating it yields CASSTGQGQPQHF.

The rearrangement joins TRBV7-6 to TRBJ2-3, with 10 bases that match TRBD1. CDR1 SGHVS and CDR2 FNYEAQ come from the germline V gene. V trimming: 2 bases; J trimming: 3 bases; junction bases outside the gene matches: 2. CDR3 size: 15 residues. CDR3 nucleotide sequence: TGTGCCAGCAGCTTACAGGGACAGGGGACAGATACGCAGTATTTT. Protein: CASSLQGQGTDTQYF.

V usage is TRBV5-1 and J usage is TRBJ1-1; D is uncertain. The CDR3 has 14 residues. Trimming left V 2 bases short and J 4 bases short, with 12 bases between. Germline CDR1 SGHRS, CDR2 YFSETQ. The CDR3 DNA follows: TGCGCCAGCAGCTTCTCCCCGGGGAGCACTGAAGCTTTCTTT. It encodes CASSFSPGSTEAFF.

The rearrangement links TRBV20-1 to TRBJ1-2; 7 nucleotides align to TRBD1. CDR1 DFQATT and CDR2 SNEGSKA come from the germline V gene (reference sequence). V dropped 6 bases and J dropped 5; count of bases not matched to a gene: 3. The length of the CDR3 is 11 residues. The CDR3 DNA reads TGCAGTGCCACGACAGGGTATGGCTACACCTTC. It is translated as CSATTGYGYTF.

The chain couples TRBV19 to TRBJ2-7; D may be TRBD2 (6 bases). Per germline, CDR1 LNHDA and CDR2 SQIVND (reference sequence). The CDR3 is made up of 14 amino acids. Trimming removed 4 bases from V and 6 bases from J, with 16 bases in between. CDR3 sequence: CASSNSGGTSEQYF. CDR3 nucleotides: TGTGCCAGTAGTAATTCTGGGGGGACGAGCGAGCAGTACTTC. The entire variable domain, with the rest obtained from reference TRBV19 and TRBJ2-7, is as follows: DGGITQSPKYLFRKEGQNVTLSCEQNLNHDAMYWYRQDPGQGLRLIYYSQIVNDFQKGDIAEGYSVSREKKESFPLTVTSAQKNPTAFYLCASSNSGGTSEQYFGPGTRLTVT.

The chain employs TRBV30 and TRBJ1-5; 7 bases are shared with TRBD1. Germline CDR1 and CDR2: GTSNPN and SVGIG (reference sequence). The CDR3 runs 14 residues. Germline trimming cut 7 bases from V and 5 bases from J; bases unmatched to any gene: 11. The CDR3 is CASSVRGRDQPQHF. The CDR3 DNA is TGTGCCTCCTCGGTCAGGGGGAGGGATCAGCCCCAGCATTTT.

In this sample, this clone turned up a few times. V is TRBV6-1 and J is TRBJ2-7; tentatively, D is TRBD1 (6 bases). The CDR3 is made up of 15 amino acids. Germline assignment: CDR1 MNHNS and CDR2 SASEGT. Trimming stripped 0 bases from V and 3 bases from J, with 12 bases between. This CDR3 is CASSEADSGSYEQYF. The CDR3 region has the DNA TGTGCCAGCAGTGAAGCGGACAGCGGAAGCTACGAGCAGTACTTC.

CDR3 in amino acids: CASSQDRGSGNTIYF. The CDR3 DNA follows: TGCGCCAGCAGCCAAGATCGTGGCTCTGGAAACACCATATATTTT. This sequence joins TRBV4-1 and TRBJ1-3; D unresolved. This CDR3 spans 15 amino acids. Trimming shortened V by 0 bases and J by 0 bases, and 6 bases separated the two germline ends. Germline loops: CDR1 MGHRA, CDR2 YSYEKL.